This T cell receptor (beta chain) was observed in a study of T cell responses to AZD1222 COVID-19 vaccine. The CDR3 has 17 amino acids. Germline-derived CDR1 and CDR2 are SGHNT and YYREEE (reference sequence). V dropped 3 bases and J dropped 2 bases, with 18 bases sitting between them. Broader study findings: Spike-specific TCR breadth and depth were elevated following two AZD1222 doses. Clonal diversity was possibly underestimated, and white British individuals and females predominated among donors.

TCRdb keeps only in-frame clones here, not all; method: immunoSEQ multiplex PCR. The table lists around 200,000 clones, 88% of them singletons. Some second doses came at about 4 weeks and others at about 12 weeks; these were pooled. Of note for this clone: The antigen is not known.

The chain recombines TRBV5-4 with TRBJ2-1; a weak D match, TRBD2 (7 bases). This TCR was recovered from an adult who received the AZD1222 COVID-19 vaccine. Sequencing used peripheral blood, obtained 28 days after the second AZD1222 dose. In DNA, the CDR3 is TGTGCCAGCAGCTCCCCCTCGGGGGGCCGAGCCTACAATGAGCAGTTCTTC. Encoded protein: CASSSPSGGRAYNEQFF.